The 28 T cell receptor beta chains below were found in one sample sequenced in a study of T cells in localized non-small cell lung cancer. Method: immunoSEQ multiplex PCR; TCRdb's copy keeps in-frame clones and lacks some. Of 86,000 or so clones listed, 84% are singletons. Here the sequenced sample was peripheral blood, taken before any cancer treatment. These receptors all stem from a man aged 40-75 years with stage I lung adenocarcinoma.

The rearrangement uses TRBV15 and TRBJ2-7; D perhaps matches TRBD1 (6 bases). Germline V CDR1 and CDR2: LNHNV, YYDKDF (reference sequence). This CDR3 contains 14 residues. The V end was cut by 2 bases, the J end by 3 bases, with 11 bases between. This CDR3 reads CATSRTTGSYEQYF. Written as DNA, the CDR3 is TGTGCCACCAGCAGAACAACAGGGAGCTACGAGCAGTACTTC.

The gene calls are TRBV7-8 and TRBJ2-7; 8 bases match TRBD2. Germline-derived CDR1 and CDR2 are SGHVS and FQNEAQ. This CDR3 spans 15 amino acids. Trimming at V came to 5 bases and at J to 2 bases, leaving 8 bases not matched to a gene. The chain's CDR3 is CASSLGGGNTYEQYF. The CDR3 DNA follows: TGTGCCAGCAGCCTAGGCGGGGGGAACACCTACGAGCAGTACTTC.

This sequence joins TRBV5-1 and TRBJ2-1; TRBD2 matches at 10 bases. The germline V gene has CDR1 SGHRS and CDR2 YFSETQ. Germline trimming cut 2 bases from V and 9 bases from J; bases unmatched to any gene: 20. This CDR3 has 19 residues. The CDR3 reads CASSFLVPSGRGMRGEQFF. CDR3 bases: TGCGCCAGCAGCTTTTTAGTTCCTAGCGGGAGAGGTATGAGGGGTGAGCAGTTCTTC.

The chain combines TRBV7-9 with TRBJ2-6; D is uncertain. This CDR3 comprises 17 residues. Germline V gives CDR1 SEHNR, CDR2 FQNEAQ (reference sequence). V gave up 2 bases and J gave up 0 bases, with 11 bases separating them. CDR3 bases: TGTGCCAGCAGCTTACAGTTCGGCCTCTCTGGGGCCAACGTCCTGACTTTC. Translated: CASSLQFGLSGANVLTF.

This chain links TRBV10-1 with TRBJ2-3; D might be TRBD2 (5 bases). CDR1 is WNHNN, CDR2 SYGVQD, per germline (reference sequence). Between the trimmed V and J ends, which lost 2 bases and 6 bases, there was a span of 9 bases. The CDR3 consists of 13 residues. For the CDR3, the DNA is TGCGCCAGCAGTGAGGGAGGTTACGATACGCAGTATTTT. Translated, it gives CASSEGGYDTQYF.

This chain joins TRBV27 and TRBJ2-1, with a tentative D call TRBD2 (6 bases). CDR1 and CDR2 from the germline V gene are MNHEY and SMNVEV (reference sequence). This CDR3 has 15 amino acids. The germline V and J ends were trimmed by 4 bases and 7 bases, with 17 bases remaining between them. CDR3 in amino acids: CASSSSSGWGNEQFF. The DNA of the CDR3 is TGTGCCAGCAGTTCCTCGAGCGGGTGGGGGAATGAGCAGTTCTTC.

The J gene is TRBJ1-2, the V gene TRBV5-6, with TRBD1 identical over 7 bases. The CDR3 is 14 amino acids. Trimming at V came to 2 bases and at J to 4 bases, leaving 5 bases not matched to a gene. Germline V gives CDR1 SGHDT, CDR2 YYEEEE. The CDR3: CASSFLDRPYGYTF. The CDR3 coding sequence is TGTGCCAGCAGCTTCCTGGACAGGCCCTATGGCTACACCTTC.

The chain has TRBV30 and TRBJ1-2; D is possibly TRBD1 (5 bases). Trimming left V 3 bases short and J 9 bases short, with 20 bases between. Germline CDR1 is GTSNPN and CDR2 is SVGIG (reference sequence). There are 14 residues in the CDR3. The CDR3 loop reads CAWRNTGRQGSYTF. The CDR3 DNA sequence: TGTGCCTGGAGAAACACAGGCCGCCAGGGTAGCTACACCTTC. Supplemented by reference TRBV30 and TRBJ1-2, the full variable domain reads SQTIHQWPATLVQPVGSPLSLECTVEGTSNPNLYWYRQAAGRGLQLLFYSVGIGQISSEVPQNLSASRPQDRQFILSSKKLLLSDSGFYLCAWRNTGRQGSYTFGSGTRLTVV.

This clone was seen only a few times. The genes are TRBV5-6 and TRBJ2-5; a weak D match, TRBD1 (5 bases). Germline-derived CDR1 and CDR2 are SGHDT and YYEEEE. This CDR3 is 14 amino acids long. The V gene lost 4 bases and the J gene lost 0 bases, with 10 bases spanning the gap. CDR3 DNA: TGTGCCAGCAGCCTCCCGACAGACCAAGAGACCCAGTACTTC. This encodes CASSLPTDQETQYF.

A remark on this clone: The same CDR3 arises from other DNA sequences in this sample as well. V and J are TRBV7-3 and TRBJ2-3, with 7 bases matching TRBD1. The trim removed 4 bases at V and 5 bases at J, leaving 0 bases unmatched. This CDR3 spans 12 amino acids. Germline CDR1 SGHTA, CDR2 FQGTGA. The CDR3 region has the DNA TGTGCCAGCAGCTCAGGGGGAGATACGCAGTATTTT. Amino acid sequence: CASSSGGDTQYF.

This chain joins TRBV6-6 and TRBJ1-5; no clear D. Germline V CDR1 and CDR2: MNHNY, SVGAGI (reference sequence). Deletions cut 2 bases from V and 1 base from J, with 6 bases between. The CDR3 consists of 14 residues. The CDR3 sequence is CASSYVVSNQPQHF. CDR3 in DNA: TGTGCCAGCAGTTACGTTGTCAGCAATCAGCCCCAGCATTTT.

This clone came up a few times. This rearrangement joins TRBV2 to TRBJ1-5, with D perhaps TRBD1 (6 bases). The ends were cut back, 2 bases at V and 3 bases at J, with 8 bases in the middle. The CDR3 contains 14 residues. Germline V gene data show CDR1 as SNHLY and CDR2 as FYNNEI. The CDR3 DNA reads as TGTGCCAGCAGTGAACAGGGGATCAATCAGCCCCAGCATTTT. This translates into CASSEQGINQPQHF. The full variable domain, in which reference TRBV2 and TRBJ1-5 provide the parts outside the CDR3, is EPEVTQTPSHQVTQMGQEVILRCVPISNHLYFYWYRQILGQKVEFLVSFYNNEISEKSEIFDDQFSVERPDGSNFTLKIRSTKLEDSAMYFCASSEQGINQPQHFGDGTRLSIL.

This clone was counted once. The chain carries TRBV6-1 and TRBJ2-3; unclear D gene. The V and J ends lost 2 bases and 0 bases respectively, with 3 bases between them. Germline CDR1 reads MNHNS; CDR2 reads SASEGT. This CDR3 spans 13 amino acids. CDR3 sequence (DNA): TGTGCCAGCAGTGAAATCAGCACAGATACGCAGTATTTT. Protein: CASSEISTDTQYF.

The chain uses TRBV15 and TRBJ2-5, with D possibly TRBD1 on 6 matching bases. The CDR3 sequence is 15 residues long. V was cut by 5 bases and J by 3 bases, with 16 bases left in between. Per germline, CDR1 LNHNV and CDR2 YYDKDF (reference sequence). CDR3 nucleotides: TGTGCCACCAGCCCACAGGGATTTCGGGAAGAGACCCAGTACTTC. Its protein is CATSPQGFREETQYF.

The V and J genes are TRBV7-9 and TRBJ1-5; no clear D. V was clipped by 5 bases and J by 0 bases, with 11 bases between them. Germline CDR1 and CDR2: SEHNR and FQNEAQ (reference sequence). The CDR3 has 15 amino acids. CDR3 coding DNA: TGTGCCAGCAGCCCCCCTTTGCCTAGCAATCAGCCCCAGCATTTT. Protein sequence: CASSPPLPSNQPQHF.

The rearrangement uses TRBV25-1 and TRBJ2-1; 10 bases agree with TRBD2. The junction had 10 bases not matched to a gene; V was cut back by 6 bases and J by 8 bases. Germline-derived CDR1 and CDR2 are MGHDK and SYGVNS. The CDR3 runs 15 residues. The CDR3 DNA is TGTGCCAGCAGAGTTAGCGGGAGGTGGCCCGATGAGCAGTTCTTC. This codes for CASRVSGRWPDEQFF.

The V and J genes are TRBV5-6 and TRBJ1-2; perhaps TRBD1 as D (5 bases). Trimming pared 0 bases from V and 6 bases from J, leaving 9 bases between. Germline values: CDR1 SGHDT, CDR2 YYEEEE. The CDR3 spans 13 residues. The CDR3 loop reads CASSLEQENGYTF. The CDR3 coding sequence is TGTGCCAGCAGCTTGGAACAGGAAAATGGCTACACCTTC.

The genes are TRBV5-6 and TRBJ2-2, with D perhaps being TRBD1 or TRBD2 (5 bases each). CDR3 length: 18 residues. Germline loops: CDR1 SGHDT, CDR2 YYEEEE. V shed 3 bases and J shed 1 base, with 19 bases lying between them. The CDR3 reads CASSWGSSSRLNTGELFF. Written as DNA, the CDR3 is TGTGCCAGCAGCTGGGGGTCAAGTTCCCGACTGAACACCGGGGAGCTGTTTTTT.

The chain couples TRBV13 to TRBJ2-5, with a tentative D call TRBD2 (6 bases). From germline, CDR1 is PRHDT and CDR2 FYEKMQ (reference sequence). Trimming took 5 bases from V and 7 from J, leaving 14 bases between them. The CDR3 extends over 13 amino acids. The CDR3 region has the DNA TGTGCCAGCAGCCCCAACCTGGAGGGGACCCAGTACTTC. Translated, it gives CASSPNLEGTQYF. The full variable domain, rest sourced from reference TRBV13 and TRBJ2-5, is AAGVIQSPRHLIKEKRETATLKCYPIPRHDTVYWYQQGPGQDPQFLISFYEKMQSDKGSIPDRFSAQQFSDYHSELNMSSLELGDSALYFCASSPNLEGTQYFGPGTRLLVL.

V and J are TRBV7-3 and TRBJ2-3, with 8 bases that match TRBD2. J lost 0 bases, V lost 1 base, and 3 bases had no gene match. Germline V lookup: CDR1 SGHTA, CDR2 FQGTGA. This CDR3 region has 16 residues. CDR3 residues: CASSLMASGSTDTQYF. For the CDR3, the DNA is TGTGCCAGCAGCTTAATGGCTAGCGGGAGCACAGATACGCAGTATTTT.

This clone showed up just once. The rearrangement uses TRBV1 and TRBJ2-1; the table's D call of TRBD2 was not tested on the DNA. TRBV1 is a pseudogene segment. The CDR3 contains 17 residues. CDR3 nucleotide sequence: TGCACCAGCAGCCAAGGCGCCGGGACTGGGACTGACAATGAGCAGTTCTTC. Translation: CTSSQGAGTGTDNEQFF.

The gene calls are TRBV2 and TRBJ2-1; tentatively, D is TRBD2 (5 bases). The germline CDR1 and CDR2 sequences are SNHLY and FYNNEI. CDR3 length: 17 amino acids. Trimming removed 5 bases at V and 0 bases at J, with 17 bases between. CDR3 nucleotides: TGTGCCAGCAGTCACCTTAATAGCGCAAGCTCCTACAATGAGCAGTTCTTC. Protein: CASSHLNSASSYNEQFF.

The chain couples TRBV30 to TRBJ1-6; D gene uncertain. This CDR3 region has 15 residues. The germline V and J ends were trimmed by 0 bases and 4 bases, with 10 bases remaining between them. Germline V gene sequence: CDR1 GTSNPN, CDR2 SVGIG (reference sequence). CDR3 in amino acids: CAWSVRKEYNSPLHF. The CDR3 region has the DNA TGTGCCTGGAGTGTACGTAAGGAATATAATTCACCCCTCCACTTT.

The chain uses TRBV29-1 and TRBJ2-5; D is uncertain. CDR1 is SQVTM, CDR2 ANQGSEA, per germline. V dropped 3 bases and J dropped 5 bases, with 16 bases sitting between them. This CDR3 contains 14 residues. CDR3 in DNA: TGCAGCGTTGAGTCCCCGGCAGGATGGGAGACCCAGTACTTC. This sequence encodes CSVESPAGWETQYF.

The count of this clone is one. The chain recombines TRBV7-8 with TRBJ1-6; D uncertain. Germline lookup yields CDR1 SGHVS and CDR2 FQNEAQ. V lost 4 bases and J 5 bases, leaving 12 bases between the germline ends. The CDR3 covers 15 residues. The CDR3 nucleotides read TGTGCCAGCAGCTGGAGGACGGCCAATAATTCACCCCTCCACTTT. This encodes CASSWRTANNSPLHF. Drawing the rest from reference TRBV7-8 and TRBJ1-6, the complete variable domain is GAGVSQSPRYKVAKRGQDVALRCDPISGHVSLFWYQQALGQGPEFLTYFQNEAQLDKSGLPSDRFFAERPEGSVSTLKIQRTQQEDSAVYLCASSWRTANNSPLHFGNGTRLTVT.

This clone was counted a few times. Here the CDR3 DNA reads TGCAGCGTTGCTACTCCCGGACAAGCTTTCTTT. Protein: CSVATPGQAFF. This chain joins TRBV29-1 and TRBJ1-1; D not resolved. V dropped 4 bases and J dropped 9 bases, with 12 bases sitting between them. Germline loops: CDR1 SQVTM, CDR2 ANQGSEA. The CDR3 spans 11 residues.

This clone came up once. The chain employs TRBV7-2 and TRBJ1-1; no definite D call. This CDR3 is 14 amino acids long. The V end was cut by 5 bases, the J end by 5 bases, with 15 bases between. Looked up from germline, CDR1 is SGHTA and CDR2 is FQGNSA. CDR3 residues: CASSPPGRWTEAFF. The CDR3 coding sequence is TGTGCCAGCAGCCCTCCCGGGCGGTGGACTGAAGCTTTCTTT.

The table lists this clone with a few counts. The gene calls are TRBV7-9 and TRBJ2-4; 14 bases fit TRBD2. With V trimmed by 5 bases and J by 6 bases, 12 bases remained unmatched. CDR3 size: 18 residues. The germline V gene has CDR1 SEHNR and CDR2 FQNEAQ (reference sequence). CDR3 amino acids: CASSPPFRLAGGGNIQYF. CDR3 nucleotide sequence: TGTGCCAGCAGCCCCCCCTTTAGACTAGCGGGGGGGGGAAACATTCAGTACTTC.